These 17 T cell receptor beta chains share one sample of origin, sequenced in a study of T cells after yellow fever vaccination. TCRdb recomputed calls from the 5' RACE reads with MiXCR, one row per CDR3 protein. This sample has 65,000 to 90,000 distinct CDR3 sequences, with approximately 8% found just once. Here the sequenced sample was CD8+ T cells sorted from PBMCs, taken on the day of the yellow fever booster vaccination. These receptors were collected from a man younger than 40 who received the YFV17D yellow fever vaccine.

This clonotype was recorded a few times. The J gene is TRBJ2-3, the V gene TRBV6-2 or TRBV6-3, with D unresolved. The V gene lost 7 bases and the J gene lost 6 bases, with 8 bases spanning the gap. CDR1 is MNHEY and CDR2 is SVGEGT in the germline V gene. CDR3 length: 11 amino acids. In nucleotides, the CDR3 is TGTGCCAGCACCTGGGCGGATACGCAGTATTTT. It specifies CASTWADTQYF.

This clonotype was seen only a few times. The V call is TRBV29-1, the J call TRBJ2-3; D may be TRBD2 (5 bases). V was trimmed by 7 bases and J by 4 bases, leaving 15 bases between them. This CDR3 is built from 13 residues. Germline V gene data show CDR1 as SQVTM and CDR2 as ANQGSEA. CDR3 loop: CSALVGAPDTQYF. The CDR3 nucleotides read TGCAGCGCGTTAGTGGGAGCCCCAGATACGCAGTATTTT.

V and J are TRBV20-1 and TRBJ2-5; 8 nucleotides line up with TRBD1. V lost 6 bases, J lost 4 bases, and 4 bases stayed unmatched. CDR1 and CDR2 from the germline V gene are DFQATT and SNEGSKA (reference sequence). CDR3 length: 12 residues. The CDR3 DNA reads TGCAGTGCCCGGACAGGGACAGAGACCCAGTACTTC. Amino acids: CSARTGTETQYF.

This clonotype was seen only a few times. The chain uses TRBV3-1 and TRBJ2-3, with 12 bases identical to TRBD1. The CDR3 is made up of 16 amino acids. CDR1 and CDR2 from the germline V gene are LGHDT and YNNKEL (reference sequence). V shed 3 bases, J shed 5 bases, and the junction held 6 bases outside the gene matches. This chain's CDR3 is CASSQPGQGAVDTQYF. The CDR3 region has the DNA TGTGCCAGCAGCCAGCCGGGACAGGGGGCCGTAGATACGCAGTATTTT.

The V and J genes are TRBV20-1 and TRBJ2-7; 7 positions match TRBD2. Germline CDR1 reads DFQATT; CDR2 reads SNEGSKA (reference sequence). With V trimmed by 3 bases and J by 5 bases, 10 bases remained unmatched. The CDR3 loop spans 14 amino acids. This CDR3 is CSASHSSGNNEQYF. The CDR3 nucleotides read TGCAGTGCTAGCCACTCAAGCGGGAATAACGAGCAGTACTTC.

This chain links TRBV28 with TRBJ2-7; D perhaps matches TRBD1 (6 bases). Germline V lookup: CDR1 MDHEN, CDR2 SYDVKM. V was trimmed by 5 bases and J by 4 bases, leaving 12 bases between them. This CDR3 has 13 amino acids. CDR3: CASSAGTNYEQYF. The CDR3 coding sequence is TGTGCCAGCAGTGCCGGGACAAATTACGAGCAGTACTTC.

This clonotype came up many times. This rearrangement joins TRBV30 to TRBJ2-7, with D possibly being TRBD1 (5 bases). Trimming stripped 2 bases from V and 2 bases from J, with 7 bases between. This CDR3 has 12 residues. The V gene's germline CDR1 is GTSNPN and CDR2 SVGIG (reference sequence). The CDR3 spells CAWSPGTYEQYF. The DNA for the CDR3 is TGTGCCTGGAGTCCAGGGACCTACGAGCAGTACTTC.

The rearrangement uses TRBV7-2 and TRBJ2-1; 7 bases map to TRBD2. This CDR3 is built from 17 residues. V shed 0 bases, J shed 8 bases, and the junction held 13 bases outside the gene matches. Germline lookup yields CDR1 SGHTA and CDR2 FQGNSA. Written as DNA, the CDR3 is TGTGCCAGCAGCTTAGCTTCTAGCGGAGGGTACAGCCATGAGCAGTTCTTC. Translation gives CASSLASSGGYSHEQFF.

This clonotype has at least ten counts. CDR3 DNA: TGTGCCAGCAGCCCATACGAGAACACTGAAGCTTTCTTT. Amino acids: CASSPYENTEAFF. The chain is built from TRBV7-2 and TRBJ1-1, with D unclear. The V gene lost 5 bases and the J gene lost 1 base, with 8 bases spanning the gap. From germline, CDR1 is SGHTA and CDR2 FQGNSA. The CDR3 is made up of 13 amino acids.

This clonotype was found once. This chain joins TRBV28 and TRBJ2-7; the match to TRBD1 covers 10 bases. J lost 5 bases, V lost 11 bases, and 18 bases had no gene match. The CDR3 loop spans 16 amino acids. Germline V gene data show CDR1 as MDHEN and CDR2 as SYDVKM. CDR3 DNA sequence: TGTGCCGTAGGGGACAGGGGAGCGGGACCCCTCGACGAGCAGTACTTC. Amino acid sequence: CAVGDRGAGPLDEQYF.

This clonotype was seen a single time. The chain employs TRBV10-3 and TRBJ2-5; the D gene is possibly TRBD1 (6 bases). CDR3 length: 15 amino acids. Looked up from germline, CDR1 is ENHRY and CDR2 is SYGVKD. The germline V and J ends were trimmed by 3 bases and 5 bases, with 16 bases remaining between them. DNA for the CDR3: TGTGCCATCAGTGAAGGATACAGGGTAGGGGAGACCCAGTACTTC. It translates to CAISEGYRVGETQYF.

The sample holds a few counts of this clonotype. J is TRBJ2-1 and V is TRBV20-1; TRBD2 aligns across 11 bases. The length of the CDR3 is 14 residues. Per the germline V gene, CDR1 is DFQATT and CDR2 is SNEGSKA (reference sequence). J gave up 9 bases and V 6 bases, and 10 bases lay outside the gene matches. CDR3 bases: TGCAGTGCCGAAACTAGCGGGAGCTATAGTGAGCAGTTCTTC. Amino acid sequence: CSAETSGSYSEQFF.

This clonotype has more than one count but fewer than ten. V and J are TRBV6-6 and TRBJ2-7; D gene ambiguous. This CDR3 comprises 11 residues. Per the germline V gene, CDR1 is MNHNY and CDR2 is SVGAGI (reference sequence). V was trimmed by 11 bases and J by 4 bases, leaving 12 bases between them. The CDR3 nucleotides read TGTGCCGGCCGGCAAGGGTACGAGCAGTACTTC. This sequence encodes CAGRQGYEQYF.

This clonotype appeared a few times. The chain has TRBV24-1 and TRBJ2-2, with D unresolved. The CDR3 spans 14 residues. The germline V and J ends were trimmed by 1 base and 7 bases, with 9 bases remaining between them. The germline V gene has CDR1 KGHDR and CDR2 SFDVKD. CDR3 nucleotides: TGTGCCACCAGTGATTTCCGGGTTGGCGGGGAGCTGTTTTTT. Translation: CATSDFRVGGELFF.

This clonotype appeared a few times. The chain is built from TRBV12-3 or TRBV12-4 and TRBJ1-6; D may be TRBD1 (5 bases). The CDR3 runs 15 residues. With 3 bases removed from V and 8 bases from J, the gap between germline ends came to 14 bases. The CDR3 DNA is TGTGCCAGCAGTTTTAGGGGTGAGGAGGATTCACCCCTCCACTTT. As protein: CASSFRGEEDSPLHF.

This clonotype was found a few times. CDR3: CASSTPGQVNIQYF. The DNA for the CDR3 is TGTGCCAGCAGTACTCCGGGACAGGTGAACATTCAGTACTTC. This chain uses TRBV7-9 with TRBJ2-4, with 8 bases identical to TRBD1. Germline V lookup: CDR1 SEHNR, CDR2 FQNEAQ (reference sequence). J lost 7 bases, V lost 6 bases, and 8 bases had no gene match. The CDR3 totals 14 residues.

This clonotype was detected only a few times. CDR3 protein: CASSLYTGELFF. CDR3 in DNA: TGTGCCAGCAGCCTCTACACCGGGGAGCTGTTTTTT. The chain links TRBV5-5 to TRBJ2-2, with D unclear. V was pared by 4 bases and J by 3 bases, with 4 bases between. The CDR3 is 12 amino acids. The V gene's germline CDR1 is SGHKS and CDR2 YYEKEE (reference sequence). Full variable domain (missing parts from reference TRBV5-5 and TRBJ2-2): DAGVTQSPTHLIKTRGQQVTLRCSPISGHKSVSWYQQVLGQGPQFIFQYYEKEERGRGNFPDRFSARQFPNYSSELNVNALLLGDSALYLCASSLYTGELFFGEGSRLTVL.